These T cell receptor beta chains were read from a single sample in a study of T cells in Graves' hyperthyroidism and ophthalmopathy. TCRdb re-called the multiplex PCR reads through MiXCR, storing one row per CDR3 protein. The sample lists 300,000 to 350,000 distinct CDR3 sequences, around 23% occurring once. Material for sequencing was blood. The receptors come from a woman between 45 and 60 years old with Graves' hyperthyroidism. The CDR3 runs from the conserved cysteine through the conserved F or W. The order of the fields is D gene, CDR3 length, J gene, V gene, CDR3 protein. A D gene is named only where the DNA matches it firmly.

d_call: -; cdr3_length: 14; j_call: TRBJ2-2; v_call: TRBV9; cdr3_aa: CASSTSTGTGELFF
d_call: -; cdr3_length: 12; j_call: TRBJ1-1; v_call: TRBV10-2; cdr3_aa: CASSGVNTEAFF
d_call: -; cdr3_length: 13; j_call: TRBJ2-2; v_call: TRBV6-5; cdr3_aa: CASSYSTAGELFF
d_call: -; cdr3_length: 13; j_call: TRBJ2-5; v_call: TRBV10-3; cdr3_aa: CASGDTRRETQYF
d_call: -; cdr3_length: 14; j_call: TRBJ2-1; v_call: TRBV11-2; cdr3_aa: CASSLRGTVNEQFF
d_call: TRBD2; cdr3_length: 16; j_call: TRBJ2-1; v_call: TRBV6-6; cdr3_aa: CASSYKASGSYNEQFF
d_call: TRBD1; cdr3_length: 15; j_call: TRBJ1-2; v_call: TRBV12-3/TRBV12-4; cdr3_aa: CASSVQTGGEYGYTF
d_call: TRBD2; cdr3_length: 17; j_call: TRBJ2-1; v_call: TRBV5-1; cdr3_aa: CASSTGLAPSAYNEQFF
d_call: TRBD2; cdr3_length: 16; j_call: TRBJ2-3; v_call: TRBV11-1; cdr3_aa: CASSLTTGGPTDTQYF
d_call: -; cdr3_length: 15; j_call: TRBJ1-6; v_call: TRBV2; cdr3_aa: CASSDEQLFNSPLHF
d_call: TRBD1; cdr3_length: 15; j_call: TRBJ1-5; v_call: TRBV12-3/TRBV12-4; cdr3_aa: CASSPGGRSHQPQHF
d_call: TRBD2; cdr3_length: 16; j_call: TRBJ2-7; v_call: TRBV2; cdr3_aa: CASSENRASGGYEQYF
d_call: TRBD1; cdr3_length: 15; j_call: TRBJ1-6; v_call: TRBV28; cdr3_aa: CASSSRQGAGSPLHF
d_call: -; cdr3_length: 14; j_call: TRBJ1-1; v_call: TRBV7-3; cdr3_aa: CASRPGTTNTEAFF
d_call: -; cdr3_length: 12; j_call: TRBJ2-1; v_call: TRBV29-1; cdr3_aa: CSSLNPHNEQFF
d_call: TRBD1; cdr3_length: 14; j_call: TRBJ2-3; v_call: TRBV29-1; cdr3_aa: CSARTGTETDTQYF
d_call: TRBD1; cdr3_length: 12; j_call: TRBJ2-1; v_call: TRBV3-1; cdr3_aa: CASSQGGQGKFF
d_call: -; cdr3_length: 13; j_call: TRBJ1-1; v_call: TRBV12-3/TRBV12-4; cdr3_aa: CASSFDTYTEAFF
d_call: -; cdr3_length: 17; j_call: TRBJ2-7; v_call: TRBV13; cdr3_aa: CASSPQPAGTRVDEQYF
d_call: -; cdr3_length: 13; j_call: TRBJ2-2; v_call: TRBV2; cdr3_aa: CASSEARGGELFF
d_call: TRBD1; cdr3_length: 13; j_call: TRBJ1-5; v_call: TRBV12-3/TRBV12-4; cdr3_aa: CASRGTGEQPQHF
d_call: TRBD1; cdr3_length: 11; j_call: TRBJ1-1; v_call: TRBV29-1; cdr3_aa: CSVGGDSEAFF
d_call: -; cdr3_length: 14; j_call: TRBJ1-3; v_call: TRBV11-2; cdr3_aa: CASSLEGIGNTIYF
d_call: -; cdr3_length: 17; j_call: TRBJ2-5; v_call: TRBV6-1; cdr3_aa: CASSAALGYSMLETQYF
d_call: TRBD2; cdr3_length: 16; j_call: TRBJ2-5; v_call: TRBV12-3/TRBV12-4; cdr3_aa: CASSLQTSGVRETQYF
d_call: TRBD2; cdr3_length: 18; j_call: TRBJ2-5; v_call: TRBV28; cdr3_aa: CASSSPLAGVGAQETQYF
d_call: -; cdr3_length: 14; j_call: TRBJ2-7; v_call: TRBV28; cdr3_aa: CASSLPAFSYEQYF
d_call: -; cdr3_length: 15; j_call: TRBJ2-2; v_call: TRBV28; cdr3_aa: CASSFGGRGTGELFF
d_call: -; cdr3_length: 15; j_call: TRBJ1-6; v_call: TRBV7-6; cdr3_aa: CASSAARRMGPPLHF
d_call: TRBD1; cdr3_length: 15; j_call: TRBJ1-1; v_call: TRBV6-1; cdr3_aa: CASSWDRNMNTEAFF
d_call: -; cdr3_length: 13; j_call: TRBJ1-1; v_call: TRBV30; cdr3_aa: CAWSVLIAEEAFF
d_call: TRBD2; cdr3_length: 15; j_call: TRBJ2-7; v_call: TRBV4-1; cdr3_aa: CASSLVASGRREQYF
d_call: TRBD2; cdr3_length: 14; j_call: TRBJ2-1; v_call: TRBV2; cdr3_aa: CASKRLADYNEQFF
d_call: -; cdr3_length: 14; j_call: TRBJ1-1; v_call: TRBV5-5; cdr3_aa: CASIVATWDTEAFF
d_call: -; cdr3_length: 12; j_call: TRBJ2-5; v_call: TRBV3-1; cdr3_aa: CASSQERSTQYF
d_call: -; cdr3_length: 16; j_call: TRBJ2-1; v_call: TRBV11-2; cdr3_aa: CASSLGRRASYNEQFF
d_call: TRBD1; cdr3_length: 16; j_call: TRBJ2-3; v_call: TRBV2; cdr3_aa: CASTRERDRPTDTQYF
d_call: -; cdr3_length: 15; j_call: TRBJ2-3; v_call: TRBV19; cdr3_aa: CASSWQAGSTDTRYF
d_call: -; cdr3_length: 13; j_call: TRBJ2-5; v_call: TRBV11-2; cdr3_aa: CASSYPVQETQYF
d_call: -; cdr3_length: 17; j_call: TRBJ2-5; v_call: TRBV4-2; cdr3_aa: CASSQDPPGTFQETQYF
d_call: -; cdr3_length: 13; j_call: TRBJ2-7; v_call: TRBV27; cdr3_aa: CASSSGSLYEQYF